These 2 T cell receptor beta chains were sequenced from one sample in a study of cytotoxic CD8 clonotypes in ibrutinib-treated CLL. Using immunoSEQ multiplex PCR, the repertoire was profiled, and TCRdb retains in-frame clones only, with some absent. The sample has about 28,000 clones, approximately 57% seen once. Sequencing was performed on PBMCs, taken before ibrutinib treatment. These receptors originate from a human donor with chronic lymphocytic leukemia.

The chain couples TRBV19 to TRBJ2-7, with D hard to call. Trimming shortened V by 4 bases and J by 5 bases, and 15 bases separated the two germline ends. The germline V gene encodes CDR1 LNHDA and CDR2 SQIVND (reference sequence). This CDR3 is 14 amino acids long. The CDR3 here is CASSKQPRWDEQYF. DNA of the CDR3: TGTGCCAGTAGTAAGCAACCCCGGTGGGACGAGCAGTACTTC.

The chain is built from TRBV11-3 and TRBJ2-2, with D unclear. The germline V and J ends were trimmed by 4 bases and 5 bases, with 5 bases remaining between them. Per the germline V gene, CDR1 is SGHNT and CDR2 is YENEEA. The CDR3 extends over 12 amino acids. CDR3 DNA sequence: TGTGCCAGCAGCTGGGGTACCGGGGAGCTGTTTTTT. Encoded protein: CASSWGTGELFF.